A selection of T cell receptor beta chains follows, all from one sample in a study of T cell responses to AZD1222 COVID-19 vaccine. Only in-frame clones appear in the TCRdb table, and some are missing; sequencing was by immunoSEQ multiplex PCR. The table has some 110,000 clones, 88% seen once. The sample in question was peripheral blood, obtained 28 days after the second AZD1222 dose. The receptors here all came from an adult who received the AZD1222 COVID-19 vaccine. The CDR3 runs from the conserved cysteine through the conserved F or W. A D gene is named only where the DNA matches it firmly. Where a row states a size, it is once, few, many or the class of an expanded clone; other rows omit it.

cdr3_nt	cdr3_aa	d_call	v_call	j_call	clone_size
TGCGCCAGCAGCTTGGAGGCGAACTCTGGAAACACCATATATTTT	CASSLEANSGNTIYF	NA	TRBV5-1	TRBJ1-3	once
TGTGCCAGCAGCTTAGGAGCCGTGCTAGGGACAGATACGCAGTATTTT	CASSLGAVLGTDTQYF	NA	TRBV7-9	TRBJ2-3	NA
TGTGCCAGCAGCCTAGACATGAATCGTAACTATGGCTACACCTTC	CASSLDMNRNYGYTF	NA	TRBV6-5	TRBJ1-2	once
TGTGCCAGCAGTCGCACATATGAGCAGTTCTTC	CASSRTYEQFF	NA	TRBV6-5	TRBJ2-1	NA
TGTGCCATCAGTGAGTCGACAGGTTCGGGCACTGAAGCTTTCTTT	CAISESTGSGTEAFF	NA	TRBV10-3	TRBJ1-1	NA
TGTGCCAGCAGCGCTCAACAGGGCGGAGGGACTGAAGCTTTCTTT	CASSAQQGGGTEAFF	NA	TRBV7-8	TRBJ1-1	once
TGTGCCAGCCTCCCAGGGTTGTCTGGTCACACTGAAGCTTTCTTT	CASLPGLSGHTEAFF	NA	TRBV6-5	TRBJ1-1	NA
TGTGCCAGCAGCTTCGTCGGAGATACGCAGTATTTT	CASSFVGDTQYF	NA	TRBV7-3	TRBJ2-3	NA
TGTGCCAGTAGTATAGCCAGGGGGCTGAACACTGAAGCTTTCTTT	CASSIARGLNTEAFF	TRBD1	TRBV19	TRBJ1-1	NA
TGCAGCGTTGTAAGCCGGAACTATGGCTACACCTTC	CSVVSRNYGYTF	NA	TRBV29-1	TRBJ1-2	NA
TGTGCCAGCAGCCAAGATTTACTAGCGGGAGACAAAAGTGCAGATACGCAGTATTTT	CASSQDLLAGDKSADTQYF	TRBD2	TRBV3-1/TRBV3-2	TRBJ2-3	NA
TGTGCCAGCACCCAACAGGGGGCCTATGGCTACACCTTC	CASTQQGAYGYTF	TRBD1	TRBV12-3/TRBV12-4	TRBJ1-2	NA
TGCGCCAGCAGCTCGGACAGGGCGGTAAACACTGAAGCTTTCTTT	CASSSDRAVNTEAFF	TRBD1	TRBV5-1	TRBJ1-1	NA
TGCGCCAGCAGTCAACCTCAACCTCAGGGTTGTACAGGGAGAGCCACAGATACGCAGTATTTT	CASSQPQPQGCTGRATDTQYF	NA	TRBV23-1	TRBJ2-3	NA
TGTGCCAGCAGCCCGGGACTAGTGTCGACGCAGTATTTT	CASSPGLVSTQYF	TRBD2	TRBV3-1/TRBV3-2	TRBJ2-3	NA
TGTGCCATCAAGTTTGCCGGGGAGCTGTTTTTT	CAIKFAGELFF	NA	TRBV10-3	TRBJ2-2	NA
TGTGCCAGCAGCCCCGGGGTAGGGTTGGCGATGAACACTGAAGCTTTCTTT	CASSPGVGLAMNTEAFF	NA	TRBV5-6	TRBJ1-1	NA
TGTGCCAGTAGTATGGCGGGGGCAACTGAAGCTTTCTTT	CASSMAGATEAFF	NA	TRBV19	TRBJ1-1	once
TGTGCCAGCAGCTTAAAACAGGGGGCGTCCTACAATGAGCAGTTCTTC	CASSLKQGASYNEQFF	TRBD1	TRBV11-1	TRBJ2-1	NA
TGTGCCAGCAGTTTATCAGGTGGGGGACAGGGATATCAGCCCCAGCATTTT	CASSLSGGGQGYQPQHF	TRBD1	TRBV27	TRBJ1-5	NA
TGTGCCAGCAGTCCGTTGGGGAGGCTTGGCTACACCTTC	CASSPLGRLGYTF	NA	TRBV12-3/TRBV12-4	TRBJ1-2	NA
TGTGCCAGCTCATCCACAGGGTCCAATCAGCCCCAGCATTTT	CASSSTGSNQPQHF	NA	TRBV18	TRBJ1-5	NA
TGTGCCAGCAGCCTAGAAGGGACCCGAGAAGAGCAGTACTTC	CASSLEGTREEQYF	NA	TRBV7-9	TRBJ2-7	once
TGCAGCGTTTTGCAGGGGGTTGGTTCACCCCTCCACTTT	CSVLQGVGSPLHF	TRBD1	TRBV29-1	TRBJ1-6	NA
TGTGCCAGCAGTTATTATCCGGAACTTACCTACAATGAGCAGTTCTTC	CASSYYPELTYNEQFF	NA	TRBV6-2/TRBV6-3	TRBJ2-1	NA
TGTGCCAGTAGTATTACAGCAGGGGGTATGAACACTGAAGCTTTCTTT	CASSITAGGMNTEAFF	TRBD1	TRBV19	TRBJ1-1	once
TGCGCCAGCAGCCGAATTAGCGGGGGAGTCACCTACGAGCAGTACTTC	CASSRISGGVTYEQYF	TRBD2	TRBV4-3	TRBJ2-7	NA
TGTGCCAGCTCACCACGATGGGCCGGGCACTCTGGGGCCAACGTCCTGACTTTC	CASSPRWAGHSGANVLTF	NA	TRBV18	TRBJ2-6	NA
TGTGCCAGCAGTAGAGGGACTGAAGCTTTCTTT	CASSRGTEAFF	NA	TRBV13	TRBJ1-1	NA
TGTGCCAGCAGTTCCAGGGGAAACACTGAAGCTTTCTTT	CASSSRGNTEAFF	NA	TRBV12-3/TRBV12-4	TRBJ1-1	NA
TGTGCCAGCAGTTACTCGGAGGCAGGACTAAAACTGTTTTTT	CASSYSEAGLKLFF	NA	TRBV6-6	TRBJ1-4	NA
TGTGCCAGCAGTGAGAAATGGTACGGGTTAGATAATTCACCCCTCCACTTT	CASSEKWYGLDNSPLHF	NA	TRBV25-1	TRBJ1-6	once
TGTGCCAGCAGACTAGCGTTAATGGGCACAGATACGCAGTATTTT	CASRLALMGTDTQYF	TRBD2	TRBV27	TRBJ2-3	NA
TGTGCCAGCAGCTTATTGGCCAGTAGCTCTGGAAACACCATATATTTT	CASSLLASSSGNTIYF	NA	TRBV7-8	TRBJ1-3	NA
TGTGCCCTACAGGGGCCAAGTCAGCCCCAGCATTTT	CALQGPSQPQHF	TRBD1	TRBV7-2	TRBJ1-5	NA
TGCGCCAGCAGCGGGGAGGGGACAGCCAAAAACATTCAGTACTTC	CASSGEGTAKNIQYF	TRBD2	TRBV5-1	TRBJ2-4	NA
TGTGCCCTCCCGAACCCGGCCCGAGGGGCTTTCTTT	CALPNPARGAFF	NA	TRBV30	TRBJ1-1	NA
TGTGCCAGCAGCATAACAGGGCGCTCTAATGAAAAACTGTTTTTT	CASSITGRSNEKLFF	NA	TRBV9	TRBJ1-4	NA
TGTGCCAGCAGTGAAGGGCCAGCCGACACCTATGGCTACACCTTC	CASSEGPADTYGYTF	NA	TRBV2	TRBJ1-2	NA
TGTGCCAGCAGCGAAAACCGGGACAGGGGGAACACTGAAGCTTTCTTT	CASSENRDRGNTEAFF	TRBD1	TRBV9	TRBJ1-1	NA